This T cell receptor beta chain was sequenced during a study of cytomegalovirus exposure and HLA in healthy donors. Vbeta (60) and Jbeta (13) primers were used in the PCR. The table came from immunoSEQ multiplex PCR; TCRdb's copy has only in-frame clones and leaves some out. The sample shows around 110,000 clones, roughly three quarters of them seen only once. The CDR3 consists of 16 residues. The V gene lost 2 bases and the J gene lost 1 base, with 12 bases spanning the gap. Germline-derived CDR1 and CDR2 are SGHAT and FQNNGV. Sample: PBMCs. The rearrangement joins TRBV11-2 to TRBJ2-1; TRBD2 is a possible D gene (6 bases). The TCR comes from a man aged 25 to 40 in good health and CMV-seropositive. CDR3 amino acids: CASSLYFGGSYNEQFF. The CDR3 DNA follows: TGTGCCAGCAGCTTATACTTCGGGGGTTCCTACAATGAGCAGTTCTTC.